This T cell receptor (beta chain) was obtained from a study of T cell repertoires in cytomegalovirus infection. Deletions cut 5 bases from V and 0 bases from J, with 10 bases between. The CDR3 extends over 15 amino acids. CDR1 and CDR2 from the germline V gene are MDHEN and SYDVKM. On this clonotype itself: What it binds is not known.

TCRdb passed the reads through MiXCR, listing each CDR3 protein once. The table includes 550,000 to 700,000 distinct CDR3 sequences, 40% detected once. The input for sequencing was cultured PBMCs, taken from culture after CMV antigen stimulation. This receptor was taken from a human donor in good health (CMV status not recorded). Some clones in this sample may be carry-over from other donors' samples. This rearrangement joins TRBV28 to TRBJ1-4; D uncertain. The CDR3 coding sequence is TGTGCCAGCAGTCCAGACCCAGCAACTAATGAAAAACTGTTTTTT. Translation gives CASSPDPATNEKLFF.